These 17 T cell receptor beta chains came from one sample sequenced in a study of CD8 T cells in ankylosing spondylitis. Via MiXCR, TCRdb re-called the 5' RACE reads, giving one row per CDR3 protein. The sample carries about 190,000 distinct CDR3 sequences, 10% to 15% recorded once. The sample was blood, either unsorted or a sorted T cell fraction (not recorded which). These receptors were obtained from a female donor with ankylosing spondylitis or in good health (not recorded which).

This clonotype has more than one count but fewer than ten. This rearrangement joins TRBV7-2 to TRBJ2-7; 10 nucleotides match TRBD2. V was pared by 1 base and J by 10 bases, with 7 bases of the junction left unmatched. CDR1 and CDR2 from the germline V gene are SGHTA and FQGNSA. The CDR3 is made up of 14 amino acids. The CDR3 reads CASSLVEAGGSQYF. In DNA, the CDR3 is TGTGCCAGCAGCTTAGTGGAAGCGGGAGGGTCTCAGTACTTC.

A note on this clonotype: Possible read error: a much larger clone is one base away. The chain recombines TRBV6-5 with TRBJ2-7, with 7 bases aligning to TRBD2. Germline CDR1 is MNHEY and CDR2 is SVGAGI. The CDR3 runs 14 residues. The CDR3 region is CASNYTGRAYEQYF. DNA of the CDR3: TGTGCCAGCAATTACACTGGGAGGGCCTACGAGCAGTACTTC.

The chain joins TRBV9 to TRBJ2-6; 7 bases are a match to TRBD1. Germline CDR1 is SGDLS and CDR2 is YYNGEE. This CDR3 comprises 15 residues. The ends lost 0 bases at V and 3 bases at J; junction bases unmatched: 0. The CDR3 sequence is CASSVDRGGANVLTF. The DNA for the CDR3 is TGTGCCAGCAGCGTAGACAGGGGTGGGGCCAACGTCCTGACTTTC.

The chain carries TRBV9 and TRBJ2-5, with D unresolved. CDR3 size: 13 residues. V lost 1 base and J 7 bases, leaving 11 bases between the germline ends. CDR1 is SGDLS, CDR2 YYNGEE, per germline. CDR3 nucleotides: TGTGCCAGCAGCGTACGGATGGAAGGGACCCAGTACTTC. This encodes CASSVRMEGTQYF.

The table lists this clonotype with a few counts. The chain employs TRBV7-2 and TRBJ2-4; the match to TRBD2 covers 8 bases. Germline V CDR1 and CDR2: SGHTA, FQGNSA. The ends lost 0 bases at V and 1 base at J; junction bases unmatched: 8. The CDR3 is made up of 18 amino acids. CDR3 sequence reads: CASSLAPGGAKAKNIQYF. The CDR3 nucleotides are TGTGCCAGCAGCTTAGCTCCGGGGGGGGCAAAGGCCAAAAACATTCAGTACTTC.

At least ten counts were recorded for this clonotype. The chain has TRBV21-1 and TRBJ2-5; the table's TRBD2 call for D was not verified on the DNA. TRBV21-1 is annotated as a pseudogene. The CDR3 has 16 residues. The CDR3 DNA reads TGTGCCAGCAGCCAAGAACGTCTGCTTAGCGAAGAGACCCAGTACTTC. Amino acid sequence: CASSQERLLSEETQYF.

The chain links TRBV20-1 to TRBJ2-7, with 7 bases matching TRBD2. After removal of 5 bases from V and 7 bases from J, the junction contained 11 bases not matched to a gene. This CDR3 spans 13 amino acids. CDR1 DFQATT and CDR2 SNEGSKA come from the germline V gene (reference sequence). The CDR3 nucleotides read TGCAGTGCTTGGACTTCCACCGGGGGGGAGCAGTACTTC. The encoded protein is CSAWTSTGGEQYF.

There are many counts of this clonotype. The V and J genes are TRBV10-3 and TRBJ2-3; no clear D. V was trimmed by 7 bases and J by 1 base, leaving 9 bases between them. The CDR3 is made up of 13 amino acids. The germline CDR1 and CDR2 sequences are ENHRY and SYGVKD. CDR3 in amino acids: CAIMHLGTDTQYF. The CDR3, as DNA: TGTGCCATCATGCATCTTGGCACAGATACGCAGTATTTT.

The CDR3 is CASSYSGSYTGELFF. DNA of the CDR3: TGTGCCAGCAGCTATAGCGGGAGTTACACCGGGGAGCTGTTTTTT. J is TRBJ2-2 and V is TRBV5-4; 9 nucleotides agree with TRBD2. V was pared by 3 bases and J by 3 bases, with 3 bases of the junction left unmatched. Germline CDR1 reads SGHNT; CDR2 reads YYREEE (reference sequence). CDR3 length: 15 amino acids.

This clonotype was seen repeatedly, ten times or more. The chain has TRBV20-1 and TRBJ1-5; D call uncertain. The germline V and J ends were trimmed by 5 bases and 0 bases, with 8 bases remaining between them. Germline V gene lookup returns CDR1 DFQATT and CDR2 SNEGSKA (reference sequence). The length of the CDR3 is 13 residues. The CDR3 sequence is CSAGLYSNQPQHF. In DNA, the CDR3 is TGCAGTGCTGGCCTATATAGCAATCAGCCCCAGCATTTT.

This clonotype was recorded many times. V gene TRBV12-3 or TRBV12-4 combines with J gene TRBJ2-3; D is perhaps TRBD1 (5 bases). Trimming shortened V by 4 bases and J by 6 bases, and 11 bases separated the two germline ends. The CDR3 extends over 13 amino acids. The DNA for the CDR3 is TGTGCCAGCAGTTGGCAGGGCCGGGATACGCAGTATTTT. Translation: CASSWQGRDTQYF.

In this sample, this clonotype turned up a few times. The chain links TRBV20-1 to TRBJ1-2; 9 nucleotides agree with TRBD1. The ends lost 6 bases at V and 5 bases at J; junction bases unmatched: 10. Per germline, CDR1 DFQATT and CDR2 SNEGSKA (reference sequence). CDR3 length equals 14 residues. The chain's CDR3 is CSAGTGGAEYGYTF. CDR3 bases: TGCAGTGCGGGTACAGGGGGCGCAGAATATGGCTACACCTTC.

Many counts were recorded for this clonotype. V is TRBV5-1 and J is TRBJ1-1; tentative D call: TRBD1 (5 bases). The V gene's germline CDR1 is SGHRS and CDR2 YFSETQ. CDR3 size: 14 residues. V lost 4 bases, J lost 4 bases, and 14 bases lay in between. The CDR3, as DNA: TGCGCCAGCAGCCTAGGGGTCGAACCCACTGAAGCTTTCTTT. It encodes CASSLGVEPTEAFF.

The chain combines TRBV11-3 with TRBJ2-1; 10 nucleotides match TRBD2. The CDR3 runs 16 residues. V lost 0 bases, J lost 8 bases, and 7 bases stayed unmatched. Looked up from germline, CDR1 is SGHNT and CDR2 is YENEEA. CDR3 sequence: CASSLEGSGRNHEQFF. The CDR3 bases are TGTGCCAGCAGCTTAGAAGGTAGCGGGAGGAACCATGAGCAGTTCTTC.

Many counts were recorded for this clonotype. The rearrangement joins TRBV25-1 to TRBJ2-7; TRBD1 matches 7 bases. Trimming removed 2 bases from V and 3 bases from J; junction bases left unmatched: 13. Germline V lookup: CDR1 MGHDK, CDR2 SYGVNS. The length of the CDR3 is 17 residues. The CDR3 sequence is CASSEGYRGSLHYEQYF. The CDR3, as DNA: TGTGCCAGCAGTGAAGGATACAGGGGTTCGTTACACTACGAGCAGTACTTC.

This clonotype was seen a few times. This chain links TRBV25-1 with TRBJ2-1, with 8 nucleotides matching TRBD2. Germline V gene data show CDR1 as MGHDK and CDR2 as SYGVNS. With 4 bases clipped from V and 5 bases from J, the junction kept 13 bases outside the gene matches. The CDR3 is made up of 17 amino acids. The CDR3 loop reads CASSAYFSGSDHNEQFF. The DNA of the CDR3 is TGTGCCAGCAGTGCCTACTTCAGCGGGAGCGATCACAATGAGCAGTTCTTC. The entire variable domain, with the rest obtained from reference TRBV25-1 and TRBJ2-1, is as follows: EADIYQTPRYLVIGTGKKITLECSQTMGHDKMYWYQQDPGMELHLIHYSYGVNSTEKGDLSSESTVSRIRTEHFPLTLESARPSHTSQYLCASSAYFSGSDHNEQFFGPGTRLTVL.

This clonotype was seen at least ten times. CDR3 sequence (DNA): TGCAGCGTCCCCAGGGCCAGCTCCTACAATGAGCAGTTCTTC. This codes for CSVPRASSYNEQFF. The chain is built from TRBV29-1 and TRBJ2-1, with D possibly matching TRBD1 (5 bases). This CDR3 is 14 amino acids long. V dropped 6 bases and J dropped 0 bases, with 12 bases sitting between them. The germline V gene has CDR1 SQVTM and CDR2 ANQGSEA.